The 20 T cell receptor beta chains in this list originate from one sample, sequenced in a study of cytomegalovirus exposure and HLA in healthy donors. Vbeta (60) and Jbeta (13) primers were used in the PCR. Profiling relied on immunoSEQ multiplex PCR, and the TCRdb table lists in-frame clones only, not all of them. Here the sample spans 80,000 or so clones, around 80% being singletons. The specimen was PBMCs. These TCRs come from a man aged 50-60 years in good health and CMV-seropositive.

The J gene is TRBJ1-1, the V gene TRBV7-6, with 10 bases lining up with TRBD1. CDR3 length equals 16 residues. With V trimmed by 2 bases and J by 1 base, 4 bases remained unmatched. Germline CDR1 and CDR2: SGHVS and FNYEAQ. This chain's CDR3 is CASSLRQGAQNTEAFF. CDR3 nucleotide sequence: TGTGCCAGCAGCTTACGACAGGGGGCACAGAACACTGAAGCTTTCTTT.

This clone has a handful of counts. The chain carries TRBV6-5 and TRBJ1-1, with 7 bases matching TRBD1. Germline V gene sequence: CDR1 MNHEY, CDR2 SVGAGI. J was trimmed by 3 bases and V by 1 base; bases with no gene match: 8. The CDR3 has 16 amino acids. This CDR3 reads CASSYLPYRGDTEAFF. In nucleotides, the CDR3 is TGTGCCAGCAGTTACTTACCCTACAGGGGTGACACTGAAGCTTTCTTT.

The rearrangement joins TRBV6-5 to TRBJ2-1; 8 bases agree with TRBD1. CDR1 and CDR2 (germline): MNHEY, SVGAGI. V shed 5 bases, J shed 4 bases, and the junction held 7 bases outside the gene matches. The CDR3 covers 15 residues. The CDR3 protein is CASSPRTGLYNEQFF. CDR3 sequence (DNA): TGTGCCAGCAGTCCTAGGACAGGGTTGTACAATGAGCAGTTCTTC.

The rearrangement uses TRBV4-2 and TRBJ2-1, with 12 bases lining up with TRBD2. The CDR3 length is 20 residues. Germline CDR1 is LGHNA and CDR2 is YNFKEQ. J lost 9 bases, V lost 4 bases, and 22 bases had no gene match. The CDR3 nucleotides are TGTGCCAGCAGCCGAAAACCCCCGGGACTAGCGGGTAGTACCTCAAGTGAGCAGTTCTTC. This codes for CASSRKPPGLAGSTSSEQFF.

This clone was detected only a few times. V is TRBV12-5 and J is TRBJ2-2, with 8 bases identical to TRBD1. With 7 bases clipped from V and 1 base from J, the junction kept 8 bases outside the gene matches. This CDR3 is 16 amino acids long. Germline assignment: CDR1 LGHNT and CDR2 FRNRAP. In nucleotides, the CDR3 is TGTGCTAGTGCCCCTCAGGGGGCGAAGAACACCGGGGAGCTGTTTTTT. Translating gives CASAPQGAKNTGELFF.

The V and J genes are TRBV4-1 and TRBJ2-7, with D uncertain. Germline-derived CDR1 and CDR2 are MGHRA and YSYEKL. The CDR3 runs to 20 residues. Trimming pared 2 bases from V and 0 bases from J, leaving 26 bases between. CDR3 sequence reads: CASSQLVGRNRNHYSYEQYF. In DNA form, the CDR3 reads TGCGCCAGCAGCCAACTAGTAGGTCGAAACCGAAACCACTACTCCTACGAGCAGTACTTC.

The chain carries TRBV10-3 and TRBJ2-1; 11 nucleotides agree with TRBD2. The junction had 6 bases not matched to a gene; V was cut back by 9 bases and J by 2 bases. Germline lookup yields CDR1 ENHRY and CDR2 SYGVKD. The CDR3 extends over 15 amino acids. Here the CDR3 DNA reads TGTGCCATGGCGGGACTAGCGGCTGCCTACAATGAGCAGTTCTTC. As protein: CAMAGLAAAYNEQFF.

This clone was detected a few times. The chain joins TRBV2 to TRBJ2-1; D remains ambiguous. The CDR3 length is 15 residues. Germline CDR1 SNHLY, CDR2 FYNNEI. V lost 6 bases to trimming and J lost 0 bases, with 12 bases between them. CDR3 loop: CASSATRSSYNEQFF. As DNA, the CDR3 is TGTGCCAGCAGCGCCACTCGAAGCTCCTACAATGAGCAGTTCTTC.

V gene TRBV19 combines with J gene TRBJ1-2; a possible D gene is TRBD1 (5 bases). The V and J ends lost 2 bases and 3 bases respectively, with 16 bases between them. Germline V gene data show CDR1 as LNHDA and CDR2 as SQIVND (reference sequence). This CDR3 is 16 amino acids long. CDR3 nucleotides: TGTGCCAGTAGTATACGAGGACACCCGAGCGACTATGGCTACACCTTC. Its translation: CASSIRGHPSDYGYTF. Complete variable domain (other parts from reference TRBV19 and TRBJ1-2): DGGITQSPKYLFRKEGQNVTLSCEQNLNHDAMYWYRQDPGQGLRLIYYSQIVNDFQKGDIAEGYSVSREKKESFPLTVTSAQKNPTAFYLCASSIRGHPSDYGYTFGSGTRLTVV.

This chain joins TRBV19 and TRBJ1-5, with a tentative D call TRBD1 (5 bases). This CDR3 is 15 amino acids long. V was cut by 10 bases and J by 4 bases, with 20 bases left in between. Looked up from germline, CDR1 is LNHDA and CDR2 is SQIVND (reference sequence). The CDR3 sequence is CATYAQDGFNQPQHF. The CDR3 coding sequence is TGTGCCACTTACGCACAGGACGGATTTAATCAGCCCCAGCATTTT.

The chain couples TRBV5-6 to TRBJ1-2; 7 nucleotides match TRBD1. Germline-derived CDR1 and CDR2 are SGHDT and YYEEEE. J was trimmed by 3 bases and V by 6 bases; bases with no gene match: 14. The CDR3 runs 16 residues. This CDR3 reads CASTTLLTGEDYGYTF. CDR3 bases: TGTGCCAGCACCACCTTACTCACAGGGGAAGACTATGGCTACACCTTC.

The chain uses TRBV6-5 and TRBJ2-5, with D perhaps matching TRBD1 (5 bases). The germline gives CDR1 MNHEY, CDR2 SVGAGI. V gave up 6 bases and J gave up 2 bases, with 16 bases separating them. There are 15 residues in the CDR3. The CDR3 here is CASSPGPTDQETQYF. The CDR3 bases are TGTGCCAGCAGCCCCGGTCCGACAGATCAAGAGACCCAGTACTTC.

The sample holds a few counts of this clone. The V and J genes are TRBV4-1 and TRBJ1-2, with TRBD1 matching 7 bases. The CDR3 sequence is 14 residues long. J was trimmed by 8 bases and V by 7 bases; bases with no gene match: 13. The germline CDR1 and CDR2 sequences are MGHRA and YSYEKL. The DNA for the CDR3 is TGCGCCAGCACCGGGACAGCAGGTATAGGGGGCTACACCTTC. Its translation is CASTGTAGIGGYTF.

The CDR3 region has the DNA TGTGCCAGCAGCCAGGGGGCTTTGGGCTATGGCTACACCTTC. Its protein is CASSQGALGYGYTF. The rearrangement joins TRBV6-5 to TRBJ1-2; 8 bases map to TRBD1. From germline, CDR1 is MNHEY and CDR2 SVGAGI. This CDR3 is 14 amino acids long. The ends lost 6 bases at V and 4 bases at J; junction bases unmatched: 7.

The J gene is TRBJ2-5, the V gene TRBV30, with D tentatively TRBD2 (5 bases). From germline, CDR1 is GTSNPN and CDR2 SVGIG (reference sequence). Trimming cost V 3 bases and J 10 bases, with 12 bases left between them. The CDR3 sequence is 11 residues long. The CDR3 protein is CAWREETSQYF. The CDR3 DNA reads TGTGCCTGGAGGGAGGAGACAAGCCAGTACTTC. Filled out from reference TRBV30 and TRBJ2-5, the complete variable domain reads SQTIHQWPATLVQPVGSPLSLECTVEGTSNPNLYWYRQAAGRGLQLLFYSVGIGQISSEVPQNLSASRPQDRQFILSSKKLLLSDSGFYLCAWREETSQYFGPGTRLLVL.

This clone was counted a single time. The V and J genes are TRBV19 and TRBJ2-7; 15 bases fit TRBD2. V lost 5 bases, J lost 0 bases, and 5 bases stayed unmatched. The CDR3 consists of 17 residues. Germline assignment: CDR1 LNHDA and CDR2 SQIVND (reference sequence). CDR3 bases: TGTGCCAGTAGTCCGGGACTAGCGGGAGGCAGCTCCTACGAGCAGTACTTC. Translating it yields CASSPGLAGGSSYEQYF.

V is TRBV20-1 and J is TRBJ2-3; possible D gene TRBD2, 6 bases. Trimming removed 7 bases from V and 2 bases from J, with 7 bases in between. Germline CDR1 DFQATT, CDR2 SNEGSKA (reference sequence). The CDR3 loop spans 11 amino acids. The DNA of the CDR3 is TGCAGTGGGGAGGCCACAGATACGCAGTATTTT. This codes for CSGEATDTQYF.

The chain uses TRBV10-2 and TRBJ2-1; no clear D. This CDR3 has 11 amino acids. Germline lookup yields CDR1 WSHSY and CDR2 SAAADI. Trimming cost V 5 bases and J 10 bases, with 9 bases left between them. The CDR3 sequence: CASSQAREQFF. In DNA form, the CDR3 reads TGCGCCAGCAGTCAGGCAAGAGAGCAGTTCTTC.

CDR3 amino acids: CASSIGQRTDTQYF. The CDR3 nucleotides read TGTGCCAGTAGTATTGGGCAAAGAACGGATACGCAGTATTTT. The chain is built from TRBV19 and TRBJ2-3, with no clear D. CDR3 length: 14 residues. V was trimmed by 3 bases and J by 6 bases, leaving 13 bases between them. Germline V lookup: CDR1 LNHDA, CDR2 SQIVND (reference sequence).

This clone was seen a handful of times. V and J are TRBV7-3 and TRBJ2-7, with TRBD2 matching 9 bases. The CDR3 sequence is 13 residues long. The V segment lost 5 bases and the J segment 5 bases; nucleotides outside the gene matches: 4. The germline V gene has CDR1 SGHTA and CDR2 FQGTGA. This CDR3 is CASSRVAGDEQYF. In nucleotides, the CDR3 is TGTGCCAGCAGCCGTGTAGCGGGAGACGAGCAGTACTTC.